The 26 T cell receptor beta chains listed next were all sequenced from one sample in a study of breast tumors, draining lymph nodes, adjacent tissues. Breast cancer patients provided tissue from their axillary draining lymph nodes. TCRdb re-called the multiplex PCR reads through MiXCR, storing one row per CDR3 protein. The sample comprises around 140,000 distinct CDR3 sequences, approximately 32% of which are singletons, and 2% to 2.5% rests with the top ten. What was sequenced was axillary lymph node tissue. These receptor sequences come from a female donor with breast cancer. Some clones in this sample may be carry-over from other donors' samples.

The chain couples TRBV13 to TRBJ2-5; D gene unclear. The CDR3 extends over 15 amino acids. The V and J ends lost 5 bases and 5 bases respectively, with 18 bases between them. Germline V CDR1 and CDR2: PRHDT, FYEKMQ (reference sequence). Here the CDR3 DNA reads TGTGCCAGCAGCGAACCGTTAAGTTTCGGGGAGACCCAGTACTTC. Encoded protein: CASSEPLSFGETQYF.

In its sample, this clonotype was seen many times. The genes are TRBV7-2 and TRBJ1-2; 7 bases fit TRBD1. This CDR3 region has 13 residues. Per germline, CDR1 SGHTA and CDR2 FQGNSA. The trim removed 6 bases at V and 4 bases at J, leaving 5 bases unmatched. CDR3 amino acids: CASRGGSRYGYTF. In nucleotides, the CDR3 is TGTGCCAGCAGAGGGGGCTCCCGCTATGGCTACACCTTC.

The chain couples TRBV2 to TRBJ2-1; tentatively, D is TRBD1 (6 bases). The CDR3 length is 13 residues. V gave up 11 bases and J gave up 5 bases, with 16 bases separating them. The germline V gene encodes CDR1 SNHLY and CDR2 FYNNEI. The CDR3 bases are TGTGCCTCAGGCCCCGACAGGCACAATGAGCAGTTCTTC. Encoded protein: CASGPDRHNEQFF.

This clonotype appeared many times. The chain has TRBV7-2 and TRBJ2-2; D possibly corresponds to TRBD1 (6 bases). Trimming took off 3 bases at V and 3 bases at J, with 11 bases between the two ends. This CDR3 is built from 15 residues. Germline lookup yields CDR1 SGHTA and CDR2 FQGNSA. CDR3 residues: CASSFMQGYTGELFF. The CDR3 nucleotides are TGTGCCAGCAGCTTCATGCAGGGGTACACCGGGGAGCTGTTTTTT.

With regard to this clonotype: Without the conserved terminal phenylalanine or tryptophan, this CDR3 likely stems from a read error. The chain recombines TRBV6-6 with TRBJ2-7; D possibly corresponds to TRBD2 (5 bases). Trimming took off 5 bases at V and 4 bases at J, with 12 bases between the two ends. There are 13 residues in the CDR3. Germline V gives CDR1 MNHNY, CDR2 SVGAGI (reference sequence). The CDR3 coding sequence is TGTGCCAGCAGTCACGGGGTACAGTACGAGCAGTACCCC. Its protein product is CASSHGVQYEQYP.

This clonotype was counted many times. The chain combines TRBV5-1 with TRBJ2-3, with D possibly being TRBD1 or TRBD2 (5 bases each). The CDR3 totals 15 residues. V was trimmed by 1 base and J by 3 bases, leaving 12 bases between them. Germline V gene sequence: CDR1 SGHRS, CDR2 YFSETQ. The DNA of the CDR3 is TGCGCCAGCAGCTTGCTGGGGGATGTAACAGATACGCAGTATTTT. Translated: CASSLLGDVTDTQYF.

This clonotype was recorded at least ten times. The V gene is TRBV6-2 or TRBV6-3, the J gene TRBJ2-7, with TRBD2 matching 10 bases. The junction had 2 bases not matched to a gene; V was cut back by 9 bases and J by 3 bases. Germline V lookup: CDR1 MNHEY, CDR2 SVGEGT. The CDR3 is 12 amino acids. CDR3 nucleotide sequence: TGTGCCAGTAGGACTAGCGGCTACGAGCAGTACTTC. Its protein product is CASRTSGYEQYF.

This clonotype was recorded at least ten times. This may arise from a read error, as a much more abundant clone is one base away. Without the conserved terminal phenylalanine or tryptophan, this CDR3 likely stems from a read error. The gene calls are TRBV15 and TRBJ2-5, with 9 bases identical to TRBD1. The CDR3 is 15 amino acids. Trimming at V came to 5 bases and at J to 5 bases, leaving 9 bases not matched to a gene. Germline V gene lookup returns CDR1 LNHNV and CDR2 YYDKDF (reference sequence). CDR3 sequence (DNA): TGTGCCACCAGCCTAGGGGGACAGGGAGATGAGACCCAGTACTCC. It encodes CATSLGGQGDETQYS.

The chain couples TRBV5-1 to TRBJ2-7; 9 nucleotides agree with TRBD1. The V gene's germline CDR1 is SGHRS and CDR2 YFSETQ. The CDR3 runs 15 residues. The CDR3 nucleotides read TGCCCCAGCAGCCAACCCCGGGACAGGGAGTACGAGCAGTACGTC. The encoded protein is CPSSQPRDREYEQYV.

DNA of the CDR3: TGCAGTGCTAGGGACAGCTCGAGCTCCTATAATTCACCCCTCCACTTT. It yields the protein CSARDSSSSYNSPLHF. The chain employs TRBV20-1 and TRBJ1-6; TRBD1 is a possible D gene (6 bases). This CDR3 has 16 residues. The V and J ends lost 3 bases and 0 bases respectively, with 12 bases between them. Germline V gene sequence: CDR1 DFQATT, CDR2 SNEGSKA (reference sequence).

V gene TRBV7-2 combines with J gene TRBJ2-5, with 10 bases fitting TRBD2. The CDR3 length is 15 residues. J was trimmed by 4 bases and V by 4 bases; bases with no gene match: 6. CDR1 is SGHTA, CDR2 FQGNSA, per germline. CDR3 coding DNA: TGTGCCAGCAGCTCTAGCGGGGGTCGGGTAGAGACCCAGTACTTC. This encodes CASSSSGGRVETQYF.

This clonotype was seen repeatedly, ten times or more. The chain is built from TRBV24-1 and TRBJ2-6, with D hard to call. CDR1 and CDR2 from the germline V gene are KGHDR and SFDVKD. The germline V and J ends were trimmed by 0 bases and 2 bases, with 4 bases remaining between them. The CDR3 has 15 residues. CDR3: CATSDLRAGANVLTF. Written as DNA, the CDR3 is TGTGCCACCAGTGATTTGCGGGCTGGGGCCAACGTCCTGACTTTC.

This clonotype came up many times. J is TRBJ2-3 and V is TRBV7-9; TRBD1 agrees at 8 bases. The trim removed 8 bases at V and 3 bases at J, leaving 7 bases unmatched. This CDR3 region has 14 residues. Germline CDR1 reads SEHNR; CDR2 reads FQNEAQ (reference sequence). CDR3: CASFDTGGTDTQYF. The DNA of the CDR3 is TGTGCCAGCTTCGACACAGGGGGGACAGATACGCAGTATTTT.

Comments on this clonotype: At one end the junction does not follow the germline gene, possibly because of a read error. This chain links TRBV7-3 with TRBJ1-5; the match to TRBD1 covers 12 bases. CDR1 is SGHTA and CDR2 is FQGTGA in the germline V gene. The CDR3 runs 19 residues. CDR3 bases: TGTGCCAGCAGCCTACCGGGACAGGGGGCGGAAAATAGCCATCAGCCCCAGCATTTT. It translates to CASSLPGQGAENSHQPQHF.

A few counts support this clonotype. This chain links TRBV3-1 with TRBJ1-3; the D is unclear. Trimming left V 4 bases short and J 4 bases short, with 8 bases between. Germline V gene lookup returns CDR1 LGHDT and CDR2 YNNKEL (reference sequence). The CDR3 runs 13 residues. This chain's CDR3 is CASSRRAGNTIYF. In nucleotides, the CDR3 is TGTGCCAGCAGCCGACGCGCAGGAAACACCATATATTTT.

This clonotype occurred many times. Being one base from a much bigger clone, this may be a read error. The gene calls are TRBV7-9 and TRBJ2-5, with D hard to call. The germline CDR1 and CDR2 sequences are SEHNR and FQNEAQ (reference sequence). V lost 0 bases to trimming and J lost 4 bases, with 12 bases between them. CDR3 length equals 15 residues. CDR3 sequence reads: CASSLATSGAETQYF. Here the CDR3 DNA reads TGTGCCAGCAGCTTAGCGACTTCTGGCGCAGAGACCCAGTACTTC. Combining the CDR3 with reference TRBV7-9 and TRBJ2-5 gives the whole variable domain DTGVSQNPRHKITKRGQNVTFRCDPISEHNRLYWYRQTLGQGPEFLTYFQNEAQLEKSRLLSDRFSAERPKGSFSTLEIQRTEQGDSAMYLCASSLATSGAETQYFGPGTRLLVL.

J is TRBJ2-7 and V is TRBV29-1; 9 positions match TRBD2. With 7 bases clipped from V and 2 bases from J, the junction kept 6 bases outside the gene matches. The CDR3 runs to 13 residues. Germline CDR1 and CDR2: SQVTM and ANQGSEA. This CDR3 is CSAGTSFPYEQYF. The CDR3 DNA sequence: TGCAGCGCCGGGACTAGCTTCCCCTACGAGCAGTACTTC.

This clonotype appeared a single time. The rearrangement links TRBV29-1 to TRBJ2-7; TRBD2 matches 14 bases. Trimming cost V 7 bases and J 4 bases; bases outside gene matches: 3. This CDR3 has 13 amino acids. CDR1 SQVTM and CDR2 ANQGSEA come from the germline V gene. This CDR3 is CSGTSGGPYEQYV. CDR3 sequence (DNA): TGCAGCGGGACTAGCGGGGGGCCTTACGAGCAGTACGTC.

With respect to this clonotype: This may arise from a read error, as a much more abundant clone is one base away. The CDR3 bases are TGTGCCAGCAGTTTCCAAGGGGGCAGGGGCTATGGCTACACCTTC. Translated: CASSFQGGRGYGYTF. The genes are TRBV28 and TRBJ1-2, with 7 nucleotides matching TRBD1. There are 15 residues in the CDR3. CDR1 and CDR2 from the germline V gene are MDHEN and SYDVKM. The J segment lost 4 bases and the V segment lost 3 bases, leaving 8 bases of the junction unmatched.

This clonotype was detected many times. V gene TRBV7-6 combines with J gene TRBJ1-6; D call uncertain. Germline CDR1 SGHVS, CDR2 FNYEAQ. This CDR3 contains 15 residues. V gave up 1 base and J gave up 9 bases, with 13 bases separating them. CDR3 sequence (DNA): TGTGCCAGCAGCTTAGAGGTAGCAACCCTTTCACCCCTCCACTTT. Protein product: CASSLEVATLSPLHF.

Ten or more counts support this clonotype. CDR3 in DNA: TGTGCCAGCAGCTTAGTAAAATCTTGGGGTACAGGGGTTCCCAATGAGCAGTTCTTC. As protein: CASSLVKSWGTGVPNEQFF. The chain couples TRBV7-8 to TRBJ2-1; 7 bases agree with TRBD1. V lost 1 base, J lost 6 bases, and 18 bases stayed unmatched. This CDR3 has 19 residues. Germline loops: CDR1 SGHVS, CDR2 FQNEAQ. Combining the CDR3 with reference TRBV7-8 and TRBJ2-1 gives the whole variable domain GAGVSQSPRYKVAKRGQDVALRCDPISGHVSLFWYQQALGQGPEFLTYFQNEAQLDKSGLPSDRFFAERPEGSVSTLKIQRTQQEDSAVYLCASSLVKSWGTGVPNEQFFGPGTRLTVL.

This chain connects TRBV28 to TRBJ2-3; TRBD2 agrees at 8 bases. CDR1 is MDHEN and CDR2 is SYDVKM in the germline V gene. This CDR3 contains 18 residues. V was clipped by 7 bases and J by 0 bases; unmatched bases: 15. In DNA form, the CDR3 reads TGTGCCAGCACCTCAACCGGGGGGGGGTTAGCTAGCACAGATACGCAGTATTTT. Amino acids: CASTSTGGGLASTDTQYF.

This clonotype showed up many times. The chain is built from TRBV18 and TRBJ2-5; 7 bases map to TRBD2. With 2 bases clipped from V and 3 bases from J, the junction kept 3 bases outside the gene matches. CDR3 length: 14 residues. Germline V gene lookup returns CDR1 KGHSH and CDR2 LQKENI. The CDR3 DNA is TGTGCCAGCTCACCATTGAGCGGGGAAGAGACCCAGTACTTC. Translation: CASSPLSGEETQYF.

This clonotype was seen at least ten times. CDR3 loop: CASFPSGGPDTQYF. CDR3 nucleotide sequence: TGCGCCAGCTTCCCTAGCGGGGGCCCAGATACGCAGTATTTT. The chain links TRBV5-1 to TRBJ2-3; 10 bases are a match to TRBD2. CDR3 length: 14 amino acids. Germline CDR1 reads SGHRS; CDR2 reads YFSETQ. The V gene end was trimmed by 7 bases and the J gene end by 4 bases; junction bases not matched to a gene: 6. Filled out from reference TRBV5-1 and TRBJ2-3, the complete variable domain reads KAGVTQTPRYLIKTRGQQVTLSCSPISGHRSVSWYQQTPGQGLQFLFEYFSETQRNKGNFPGRFSGRQFSNSRSEMNVSTLELGDSALYLCASFPSGGPDTQYFGPGTRLTVL.

This clonotype was seen at least ten times. CDR3 nucleotides: TGTGCCAGCAGGCTCGGAGGGGGGAGCAATCAGCCCCAGCATTTT. Translation: CASRLGGGSNQPQHF. The chain carries TRBV2 and TRBJ1-5; weak D call: TRBD1 (6 bases). The CDR3 spans 15 residues. V lost 6 bases and J 1 base, leaving 13 bases between the germline ends. Germline V lookup: CDR1 SNHLY, CDR2 FYNNEI. The whole variable domain, remainder taken from reference TRBV2 and TRBJ1-5, is EPEVTQTPSHQVTQMGQEVILRCVPISNHLYFYWYRQILGQKVEFLVSFYNNEISEKSEIFDDQFSVERPDGSNFTLKIRSTKLEDSAMYFCASRLGGGSNQPQHFGDGTRLSIL.

This clonotype was recorded at least ten times. The chain combines TRBV12-3 or TRBV12-4 with TRBJ2-3, with D hard to call. The CDR3 covers 14 residues. Deletions cut 4 bases from V and 0 bases from J, with 8 bases between. CDR3 amino acids: CASSSQQSTDTQYF. CDR3 in DNA: TGTGCCAGCAGTTCGCAACAGAGCACAGATACGCAGTATTTT.